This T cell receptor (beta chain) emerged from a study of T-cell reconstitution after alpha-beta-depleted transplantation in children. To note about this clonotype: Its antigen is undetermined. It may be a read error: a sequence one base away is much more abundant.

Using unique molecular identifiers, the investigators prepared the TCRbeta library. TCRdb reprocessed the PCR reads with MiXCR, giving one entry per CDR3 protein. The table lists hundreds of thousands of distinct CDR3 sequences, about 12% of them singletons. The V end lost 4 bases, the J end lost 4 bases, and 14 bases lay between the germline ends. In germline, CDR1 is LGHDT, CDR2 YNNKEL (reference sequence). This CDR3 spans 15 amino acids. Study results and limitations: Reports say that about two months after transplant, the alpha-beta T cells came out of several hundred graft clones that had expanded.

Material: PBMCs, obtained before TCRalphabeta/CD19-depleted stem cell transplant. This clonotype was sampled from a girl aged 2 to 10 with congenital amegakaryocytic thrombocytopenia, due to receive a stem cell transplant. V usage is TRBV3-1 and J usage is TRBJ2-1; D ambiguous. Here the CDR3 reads CASSPQLLQYNEQFF. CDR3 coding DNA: TGTGCCAGCAGCCCTCAACTCCTCCAGTACAATGAGCAGTTCTTC.